This TCR beta chain was retrieved from a study of T cell responses to AZD1222 COVID-19 vaccine. TCRdb's copy holds only in-frame clones and misses some; the assay was immunoSEQ multiplex PCR. The top ten hold roughly 4.5% of the sample, which has about 94,000 clones, approximately 81% seen once. On this clone itself: The antigen remains undetermined.

Regarding the study as a whole: It should be noted that donors were predominantly white British and more often female, and clonal diversity was possibly underestimated.

The CDR3 totals 15 residues. Germline lookup yields CDR1 MDHEN and CDR2 SYDVKM. V was clipped by 7 bases and J by 3 bases; unmatched bases: 11. Sequencing used peripheral blood, obtained 28 days after the second AZD1222 dose. The rearrangement uses TRBV28 and TRBJ1-2; 7 nucleotides agree with TRBD1. This receptor was identified in an adult who received the AZD1222 COVID-19 vaccine. The CDR3 spells CASISPAGGDYGYTF. The CDR3, as DNA: TGTGCCAGCATTTCCCCGGCAGGGGGAGACTATGGCTACACCTTC.